This T cell receptor (beta chain) was found in a study of blood T cell repertoires in COVID-19. Study background: From the United States, Italy and Spain came samples of acute and convalescent COVID-19. T cells, B-cell-depleted T cells, or PBMCs supplied cDNA or gDNA.

Per the original methods: By means of reference gene primer amplification, nucleated cell counts were estimated. The assay was immunoSEQ multiplex PCR, and TCRdb's table has in-frame clones only and misses some. V and J calls and clone size are copied from that table; D and trimming were computed from the DNA. Of approximately 200,000 clones in the sample, 65% to 85% were seen once. Per germline, CDR1 MDHEN and CDR2 SYDVKM. V trimming: 2 bases; J trimming: 6 bases; junction bases outside the gene matches: 3. The CDR3 is 13 residues long. The specimen sequenced was peripheral blood. The chain uses TRBV28 and TRBJ1-2, with 7 bases matching TRBD1. The source is a woman in her sixties or seventies with acute or convalescent COVID-19. In nucleotides, the CDR3 is TGTGCCAGCAGTTTAGGGACAGTGAATGGCTACACCTTC. It encodes CASSLGTVNGYTF.